This T cell receptor (beta chain) was sequenced in a study of T cells expressing NK-cell markers. The CDR3 loop spans 14 amino acids. Germline-derived CDR1 and CDR2 are DFQATT and SNEGSKA (reference sequence). On this clonotype itself: What it binds is not known.

The study's findings and limits: Of the CD8+ T cells in a handful of donors, roughly 1.0-7.5% belonged to dominant NKG2C+ clonotypes. There were a few donors in whom these clonotypes also led the CD3+CD56-NKG2C+ fraction.

Making the TCR beta cDNA relied on 5'RACE template switching with UMIs. Reanalyzing the 5' RACE reads, TCRdb keeps one entry per CDR3 protein, without DNA. The listing records 550,000 to 600,000 distinct CDR3 sequences. The clonotype originates from a man between 18 and 35 years old in good health. What was sequenced was blood T cells: a sorted CD56 or NKG2C T cell subset, CD4+ or CD8+ T cells, or bulk PBMC T cells (not recorded which). V gene TRBV20-1 combines with J gene TRBJ1-2. This chain's CDR3 is CSARDQGRLDGYTF.